Each of the 23 T cell receptor beta chains below was sequenced from the same sample in a study of blood T cell repertoires in COVID-19. Profiling relied on immunoSEQ multiplex PCR, and the TCRdb table lists in-frame clones only, not all of them. Seen here are 200,000 to 300,000 clones, approximately 89% observed once, and the top ten hold 6% to 6.5%. The specimen was peripheral blood. The receptors shown here come from a woman aged 25 to 45 with COVID-19, enrolled during active disease.

V is TRBV5-5 and J is TRBJ2-2; 10 nucleotides agree with TRBD1. V shed 4 bases, J shed 4 bases, and the junction held 4 bases outside the gene matches. CDR1 SGHKS and CDR2 YYEKEE come from the germline V gene (reference sequence). The CDR3 contains 15 residues. CDR3 coding DNA: TGTGCCAGCAGCGGCCGGGACAGGGGCACCGGGGAGCTGTTTTTT. Translation: CASSGRDRGTGELFF.

This chain links TRBV27 with TRBJ2-7; 11 nucleotides agree with TRBD1. V lost 3 bases, J lost 0 bases, and 10 bases stayed unmatched. Germline V gene data show CDR1 as MNHEY and CDR2 as SMNVEV (reference sequence). CDR3 length: 18 amino acids. The CDR3 is CASSLERTGGWGSYEQYF. The CDR3 nucleotides are TGTGCCAGCAGTTTGGAGAGGACAGGGGGCTGGGGCTCCTACGAGCAGTACTTC.

The chain carries TRBV24-1 and TRBJ2-1; tentative D call: TRBD2 (6 bases). Germline V gene data show CDR1 as KGHDR and CDR2 as SFDVKD. V lost 9 bases to trimming and J lost 7 bases, with 15 bases between them. The CDR3 sequence is 13 residues long. CDR3 bases: TGTGCCACCGGCCGCGGGGCGAATAATGAGCAGTTCTTC. Its protein is CATGRGANNEQFF.

The V call is TRBV5-6, the J call TRBJ1-1; 7 bases match TRBD1. Germline V gene sequence: CDR1 SGHDT, CDR2 YYEEEE. The CDR3 is made up of 19 amino acids. Trimming removed 3 bases from V and 0 bases from J; junction bases left unmatched: 17. In DNA form, the CDR3 reads TGTGCCAGCAGCTATATCACGGGTACAGGGGCTTCGATGAACACTGAAGCTTTCTTT. Translated, it gives CASSYITGTGASMNTEAFF.

The sample holds one count of this clone. V is TRBV5-1 and J is TRBJ2-7; tentative D call: TRBD1 (6 bases). The CDR3 runs to 16 residues. Deletions cut 4 bases from V and 7 bases from J, with 24 bases between. Germline values: CDR1 SGHRS, CDR2 YFSETQ. The CDR3 reads CASSGASQGFSGEQYF. CDR3 in DNA: TGCGCCAGCAGCGGAGCATCACAGGGCTTCTCGGGGGAGCAGTACTTC.

This clone is a singleton in its sample. The rearrangement joins TRBV15 to TRBJ2-1; TRBD2 matches 8 bases. The CDR3 loop spans 16 amino acids. The V gene end was trimmed by 0 bases and the J gene end by 4 bases; junction bases not matched to a gene: 5. Looked up from germline, CDR1 is LNHNV and CDR2 is YYDKDF (reference sequence). The chain's CDR3 is CATSRDELAGYNEQFF. The CDR3 bases are TGTGCCACCAGCAGAGATGAGCTAGCGGGTTACAATGAGCAGTTCTTC.

V gene TRBV6-9 combines with J gene TRBJ1-4; 7 bases line up with TRBD1. The CDR3 extends over 15 amino acids. The junction had 13 bases not matched to a gene; V was cut back by 7 bases and J by 8 bases. From germline, CDR1 is MNHGY and CDR2 SVAAGI. The CDR3 sequence is CASTQARQGGEKLFF. The CDR3 DNA reads as TGTGCCAGCACTCAAGCCCGACAGGGTGGAGAAAAACTGTTTTTT.

The rearrangement uses TRBV7-9 and TRBJ1-2, with 10 bases matching TRBD1. This CDR3 spans 14 amino acids. Unmatched junction bases numbered 8, after V lost 5 bases and J lost 8 bases. Looked up from germline, CDR1 is SEHNR and CDR2 is FQNEAQ (reference sequence). For the CDR3, the DNA is TGTGCCAGCAGCGTGACCGGGACAGGGGAGGGCTACACCTTC. It is translated as CASSVTGTGEGYTF.

The gene calls are TRBV19 and TRBJ2-7, with 8 bases matching TRBD2. Germline-derived CDR1 and CDR2 are LNHDA and SQIVND (reference sequence). Losses at the gene ends were 4 bases for V and 5 bases for J; bases not matched to a gene: 7. There are 14 residues in the CDR3. For the CDR3, the DNA is TGTGCCAGTAGTAGGCGGGCGGGAGGACACGAGCAGTACGTC. Its translation: CASSRRAGGHEQYV.

The chain combines TRBV7-9 with TRBJ1-2, with 7 bases matching TRBD1. V gave up 1 base and J gave up 3 bases; unmatched junction bases: 5. The CDR3 runs to 15 residues. Germline V lookup: CDR1 SEHNR, CDR2 FQNEAQ (reference sequence). The CDR3 coding sequence is TGTGCCAGCAGCTTAGTAGGGACAGAAGACTATGGCTACACCTTC. Amino acid sequence: CASSLVGTEDYGYTF.

This rearrangement joins TRBV5-1 to TRBJ1-2; 10 nucleotides agree with TRBD1. The trim removed 1 base at V and 7 bases at J, leaving 7 bases unmatched. The CDR3 runs 15 residues. Looked up from germline, CDR1 is SGHRS and CDR2 is YFSETQ. CDR3 amino acids: CASSLRGQGETGYTF. CDR3 coding DNA: TGCGCCAGCAGCTTGAGAGGACAGGGGGAAACTGGCTACACCTTC.

The genes are TRBV4-1 and TRBJ2-2; D gene uncertain. The CDR3 covers 11 residues. V dropped 3 bases and J dropped 7 bases, with 3 bases sitting between them. Per the germline V gene, CDR1 is MGHRA and CDR2 is YSYEKL. This CDR3 reads CASSHRGELFF. CDR3 DNA sequence: TGCGCCAGCAGCCACCGCGGGGAGCTGTTTTTT.

The rearrangement joins TRBV21-1 to TRBJ2-1; the table assigns TRBD2, which was not confirmed against the DNA. TRBV21-1 is an annotated pseudogene. The CDR3 covers 14 residues. The CDR3 reads CASSKWEGLGEQFF. CDR3 nucleotide sequence: TGTGCCAGCAGCAAATGGGAGGGGCTGGGTGAGCAGTTCTTC.

The chain couples TRBV18 to TRBJ2-1, with 7 bases matching TRBD2. The germline gives CDR1 KGHSH, CDR2 LQKENI. Trimming took 1 base from V and 6 from J; bases not matched to a gene: 6. This CDR3 spans 15 amino acids. Here the CDR3 reads CASSPLAGVFNEQFF. The CDR3 nucleotides read TGTGCCAGCTCACCACTGGCGGGAGTTTTCAATGAGCAGTTCTTC.

The gene calls are TRBV27 and TRBJ2-1; no clear D. Germline lookup yields CDR1 MNHEY and CDR2 SMNVEV (reference sequence). This CDR3 has 14 amino acids. V was pared by 3 bases and J by 9 bases, with 15 bases between. CDR3 protein: CASSLVLGMSEQFF. The CDR3 region has the DNA TGTGCCAGCAGTTTGGTTCTGGGCATGAGTGAGCAGTTCTTC.

This chain uses TRBV7-2 with TRBJ2-5; 8 bases are shared with TRBD1. The CDR3 extends over 16 amino acids. J was trimmed by 4 bases and V by 5 bases; bases with no gene match: 12. Germline assignment: CDR1 SGHTA and CDR2 FQGNSA. CDR3 nucleotide sequence: TGTGCCAGCAGCGCCCAAGGGACAGGTGGCTTAGAGACCCAGTACTTC. Amino acid sequence: CASSAQGTGGLETQYF.

This rearrangement joins TRBV19 to TRBJ1-5; 7 bases align to TRBD1. From germline, CDR1 is LNHDA and CDR2 SQIVND (reference sequence). The CDR3 runs to 15 residues. J was trimmed by 3 bases and V by 4 bases; bases with no gene match: 6. CDR3 sequence (DNA): TGTGCCAGTAGTAATCAAGGGACAGTCAATCAGCCCCAGCATTTT. This gives the protein CASSNQGTVNQPQHF.

The chain joins TRBV12-5 to TRBJ1-1; no firm D call. V dropped 5 bases and J dropped 0 bases, with 22 bases sitting between them. Per the germline V gene, CDR1 is LGHNT and CDR2 is FRNRAP. CDR3 length: 18 amino acids. CDR3 DNA sequence: TGTGCTAGTGGTCCCGCTTGGGCCGCGACCCGGTTGAACACTGAAGCTTTCTTT. This codes for CASGPAWAATRLNTEAFF.

This clone was picked up one time. The rearrangement links TRBV6-9 to TRBJ1-2; D remains unclear. The CDR3 length is 14 residues. Germline CDR1 MNHGY, CDR2 SVAAGI. Trimming left V 9 bases short and J 3 bases short, with 17 bases between. As DNA, the CDR3 is TGTGCCAGTCCAAGATCGGGGTTCGACTATGGCTACACCTTC. It codes for CASPRSGFDYGYTF.

This chain connects TRBV9 to TRBJ2-2, with D uncertain. The germline V gene has CDR1 SGDLS and CDR2 YYNGEE. The CDR3 has 13 amino acids. Trimming removed 3 bases from V and 5 bases from J, with 8 bases in between. The CDR3 spells CASSAFGTGELFF. As DNA, the CDR3 is TGTGCCAGCAGCGCTTTCGGTACCGGGGAGCTGTTTTTT.

The chain joins TRBV9 to TRBJ2-1, with TRBD2 matching 9 bases. This CDR3 comprises 16 residues. CDR1 is SGDLS, CDR2 YYNGEE, per germline. V dropped 0 bases and J dropped 11; count of bases not matched to a gene: 12. Written as DNA, the CDR3 is TGTGCCAGCAGCGTAGGGGTAGCGGGAGCCTTTAGTAAGCAGTTCTTC. Its translation: CASSVGVAGAFSKQFF.

This clone was observed a few times. DNA for the CDR3: TGCGCCAGCAGCCAAGCAGGGCGGGGGAGAAATGAGCAGTTCTTC. As protein: CASSQAGRGRNEQFF. This sequence joins TRBV4-1 and TRBJ2-1; 7 nucleotides align to TRBD2. This CDR3 contains 15 residues. Germline CDR1 is MGHRA and CDR2 is YSYEKL. J lost 7 bases, V lost 1 base, and 7 bases had no gene match.

The chain employs TRBV7-9 and TRBJ2-1; tentatively, D is TRBD1 (6 bases). The V end was cut by 1 base, the J end by 4 bases, with 14 bases between. CDR1 and CDR2 (germline): SEHNR, FQNEAQ (reference sequence). The CDR3 has 16 residues. The CDR3: CASSLVGIGGYNEQFF. The CDR3 nucleotides read TGTGCCAGCAGCTTAGTCGGGATAGGGGGATACAATGAGCAGTTCTTC.